Listed below are T cell receptor beta chains from one sample, sequenced in a study of blood T cell repertoires in COVID-19. Clones were sequenced by immunoSEQ multiplex PCR, and TCRdb holds only the in-frame ones, with some missing. This table has about 380,000 clones, around 89% appearing once. Sequencing was carried out using PBMCs or T cells enriched from blood (not recorded which). The receptors derive from a young woman who had recovered from COVID-19. The CDR3 runs from the conserved cysteine through the conserved F or W. A D gene is named only where the DNA matches it firmly. Not every row has a clone size; where given, it reads once, few, many or a size class.

D,size,J,V,CDR3,DNA
.,.,TRBJ2-5,TRBV7-3,CASSLTHAVQETQYF,TGTGCCAGCAGCTTAACACATGCGGTACAAGAGACCCAGTACTTC
TRBD1,.,TRBJ1-2,TRBV5-1,CASSLGQGGGYTF,TGCGCCAGCAGCTTAGGACAGGGTGGTGGCTACACCTTC
TRBD1,few,TRBJ1-5,TRBV15,CATSRGVRGENQPQHF,TGTGCCACCAGCAGAGGGGTCAGGGGGGAAAATCAGCCCCAGCATTTT
.,.,TRBJ1-2,TRBV5-1,CASSLGDAVNYGYTF,TGCGCCAGCAGCTTGGGCGACGCGGTTAACTATGGCTACACCTTC
TRBD2,.,TRBJ2-4,TRBV28,CASSLLAGGKLAKNIQYF,TGTGCCAGCAGTTTGCTGGCGGGGGGAAAACTAGCCAAAAACATTCAGTACTTC
.,.,TRBJ2-2,TRBV9,CASSVWGENTGELFF,TGTGCCAGCAGCGTATGGGGCGAGAACACCGGGGAGCTGTTTTTT
.,.,TRBJ2-1,TRBV9,CASSVEQASYNEQFF,TGTGCCAGCAGCGTAGAGCAGGCCAGTTACAATGAGCAGTTCTTC
TRBD1,.,TRBJ1-4,TRBV7-9,CASSRTTGAGEKLFF,TGTGCCAGCAGCCGTACGACAGGGGCTGGTGAAAAACTGTTTTTT
.,.,TRBJ1-5,TRBV7-2,CASSALLGGEGSSNQPQHF,TGTGCCAGCAGCGCGCTGCTGGGCGGGGAAGGTTCCAGCAATCAGCCCCAGCATTTT
.,.,TRBJ1-5,TRBV2,CASSEAGLSNQPQHF,TGTGCCAGCAGTGAAGCGGGACTTAGCAATCAGCCCCAGCATTTT
TRBD2,once,TRBJ2-3,TRBV29-1,CSVLAGVTDTQYF,TGCAGCGTTTTAGCGGGGGTCACAGATACGCAGTATTTT
TRBD1,few,TRBJ1-2,TRBV27,CASTTRGANYGYTF,TGTGCCAGCACCACCAGGGGGGCTAACTATGGCTACACCTTC
.,.,TRBJ1-1,TRBV4-1,CASSQPRKGDTEAFF,TGCGCCAGCAGCCAACCTAGGAAGGGGGACACTGAAGCTTTCTTT
TRBD1,.,TRBJ1-5,TRBV2,CASRPGTGTNQPQHF,TGTGCCAGCAGGCCCGGGACAGGGACGAATCAGCCCCAGCATTTT
TRBD1,.,TRBJ1-1,TRBV29-1,CSEYRGATFF,TGCAGCGAATACAGGGGAGCGACTTTCTTT
TRBD1,.,TRBJ2-7,TRBV10-1,CASSELPHRGTYEQYF,TGCGCCAGCAGTGAGTTACCCCACAGGGGAACATACGAGCAGTACTTC
TRBD2,.,TRBJ2-1,TRBV5-4,CASSLDLAGGSSYNEQFF,TGTGCCAGCAGCTTGGACCTAGCGGGGGGAAGCTCCTACAATGAGCAGTTCTTC
TRBD1,.,TRBJ1-5,TRBV7-8,CASSPGDRGGNQPQHF,TGTGCCAGCAGCCCAGGAGACAGGGGAGGCAATCAGCCCCAGCATTTT
.,.,TRBJ1-2,TRBV9,CASSPYTAPNGGYTF,TGTGCCAGCAGCCCTTACACCGCCCCGAATGGTGGCTACACCTTC
.,.,TRBJ2-7,TRBV27,CASSPRGSYEQYF,TGTGCCAGCAGTCCTCGAGGCAGTTACGAGCAGTACTTC
.,.,TRBJ2-1,TRBV6-5,CASSYSKASRVLF,TGTGCCAGCAGTTACTCGAAAGCTTCCAGGGTGCTCTTC
TRBD1,.,TRBJ2-7,TRBV18,CASSPSFAGQGNHEQYF,TGTGCCAGCTCACCATCATTCGCGGGACAGGGGAACCACGAGCAGTACTTC
.,.,TRBJ1-1,TRBV18,CASSPQGTNTEAFF,TGTGCCAGCTCACCCCAGGGGACGAACACTGAAGCTTTCTTT
.,.,TRBJ1-2,TRBV15,CATSLGGGYGYTF,TGTGCCACCAGCCTGGGCGGGGGCTATGGCTACACCTTC
.,once,TRBJ2-3,TRBV11-2,CASSPRGGVLDTQYF,TGTGCCAGCAGCCCCCGGGGCGGGGTCCTAGATACGCAGTATTTT
.,.,TRBJ2-3,TRBV27,CASSPTGTSTDTQYF,TGTGCCAGCAGCCCGACAGGTACTAGCACAGATACGCAGTATTTT
TRBD1,.,TRBJ1-4,TRBV7-2,CASSLGQGREKLFF,TGTGCCAGCAGCTTGGGACAGGGCCGCGAAAAACTGTTTTTT
TRBD1,.,TRBJ1-4,TRBV7-2,CASSYGEPGTGSEKLFF,TGTGCCAGCAGCTACGGGGAGCCCGGGACAGGAAGTGAAAAACTGTTTTTT
TRBD1,.,TRBJ2-1,TRBV15,CATSRNRGQSNEQFF,TGTGCCACCAGCAGAAACAGGGGTCAGTCGAATGAGCAGTTCTTC
TRBD1,.,TRBJ2-3,TRBV5-1,CPSSKSDRGGRTDTQYF,TGCCCCAGCAGCAAAAGCGACAGGGGGGGAAGGACAGATACGCAGTATTTT
.,.,TRBJ1-2,TRBV27,CASSLSSGSNYGYTF,TGTGCCAGCAGTTTGTCCTCTGGCAGTAACTATGGCTACACCTTC
TRBD1,.,TRBJ1-2,TRBV4-2,CASSPIQGKSDGYTF,TGTGCCAGCAGCCCTATACAGGGGAAATCCGATGGCTACACCTTC
TRBD2,.,TRBJ2-2,TRBV24-1,CATSDSGTSGGAGTGELFF,TGTGCCACCAGTGACTCTGGGACTAGCGGGGGGGCGGGCACCGGGGAGCTGTTTTTT
.,.,TRBJ1-1,TRBV18,CASSPGQGLVTEAFF,TGTGCCAGCTCACCAGGCCAGGGGTTGGTCACTGAAGCTTTCTTT
.,.,TRBJ2-7,TRBV19,CASSPGTSYEQYF,TGTGCCAGTAGTCCCGGGACATCCTACGAGCAGTACTTC
.,.,TRBJ1-2,TRBV19,CASRKTGSYNYGYTF,TGTGCCAGCCGAAAAACGGGATCCTACAACTATGGCTACACCTTC
TRBD1,.,TRBJ1-4,TRBV5-8,CASSLAGQGVSSNEKLFF,TGTGCCAGCAGCTTGGCCGGGCAGGGGGTATCTTCTAATGAAAAACTGTTTTTT
TRBD1,.,TRBJ2-4,TRBV5-1,CASSITTGPQNIQYF,TGCGCCAGCAGCATCACGACAGGGCCCCAAAACATTCAGTACTTC
TRBD2,.,TRBJ2-2,TRBV19,CASSMGGLAENTGELFF,TGTGCCAGTAGTATGGGTGGACTAGCGGAGAACACCGGGGAGCTGTTTTTT
TRBD1,once,TRBJ2-5,TRBV2,CASRAGTGDGETQYF,TGTGCCAGCAGAGCCGGGACAGGGGATGGAGAGACCCAGTACTTC
.,.,TRBJ1-1,TRBV6-5,CASRRGQNTEAFF,TGTGCCAGCCGTAGGGGTCAGAACACTGAAGCTTTCTTT
TRBD1,.,TRBJ1-2,TRBV5-4,CASSGTKQGNYGYTF,TGTGCCAGCAGCGGTACCAAACAGGGGAACTATGGCTACACCTTC
.,few,TRBJ2-7,TRBV9,CASSVGDNYEQYF,TGTGCCAGCAGCGTAGGGGACAACTACGAGCAGTACTTC
TRBD1,.,TRBJ1-4,TRBV27,CASSTWDSYSTNEKLFF,TGTGCCAGCAGTACCTGGGACAGCTACTCAACTAATGAAAAACTGTTTTTT
TRBD2,.,TRBJ2-2,TRBV30,CAWSDGGAGELFF,TGTGCCTGGAGTGACGGGGGGGCCGGGGAGCTGTTTTTT
.,.,TRBJ1-3,TRBV19,CASSILAGSGNTIYF,TGTGCCAGTAGTATCCTCGCAGGCTCTGGAAACACCATATATTTT
.,.,TRBJ1-5,TRBV30,CAWSVQDNQPQHF,TGTGCCTGGAGTGTTCAGGACAATCAGCCCCAGCATTTT
TRBD1,.,TRBJ1-2,TRBV7-2,CASSLDPRTGGLDYGYTF,TGTGCCAGCAGCTTAGACCCCCGGACAGGGGGTCTTGACTATGGCTACACCTTC
.,.,TRBJ1-5,TRBV21-1,CASSTRQPNQPQHF,TGTGCCAGCAGCACCCGACAGCCTAATCAGCCCCAGCATTTT